A selection of T cell receptor beta chains follows, all from one sample in a study of T cell responses to AZD1222 COVID-19 vaccine. This table comes from immunoSEQ multiplex PCR, and its TCRdb copy is limited to in-frame clones, with some not included. The sample lists 150,000 to 160,000 clones; 85% to 90% were seen once. The material sequenced was peripheral blood, taken 28 days after the second AZD1222 dose. These receptors came from an adult who received the AZD1222 COVID-19 vaccine. The CDR3 runs from the conserved cysteine through the conserved F or W. A D gene is named only where the DNA matches it firmly. Part of the rows lack a size; the others show once, few, many or a class for expanded clones.

j_call d_call clone_size v_call cdr3_nt cdr3_aa
TRBJ2-7 . . TRBV6-2/TRBV6-3 TGTGCCAGCAGTTACTCGATTGACAGACTCTCCTACGAGCAGTACTTC CASSYSIDRLSYEQYF
TRBJ2-7 . . TRBV28 TGTGCCAGCAGTATGAGCGGCCCCTACGAGCAGTACTTC CASSMSGPYEQYF
TRBJ2-3 . . TRBV7-2 TGTGCCAGCAGCTTGTCCATTACTAGCACAGATACGCAGTATTTT CASSLSITSTDTQYF
TRBJ2-1 . . TRBV6-2/TRBV6-3 TGTGCCAGCAGTTACTCGTATATATATAATGAGCAGTTCTTC CASSYSYIYNEQFF
TRBJ1-2 . . TRBV7-6 TGTGCCAGCAGCTTAGTAGCCTCCGTCCCCTATGGCTACACCTTC CASSLVASVPYGYTF
TRBJ2-7 . . TRBV7-8 TGTGCCAGCAGCCCCACGGACTACGAGCAGTACTTC CASSPTDYEQYF
TRBJ1-6 . few TRBV9 TGTGCCAGCAGCGTAGGGACCATTAATTCACCCCTCCACTTT CASSVGTINSPLHF
TRBJ1-5 . . TRBV6-2/TRBV6-3 TGTGCCAGCAGTTACCCCTCTGACAGTTGGAATCAGCCCCAGCATTTT CASSYPSDSWNQPQHF
TRBJ2-7 . . TRBV7-2 TGTGCCAGCAGCTCCCCAGGGGCTAAGCAGTACTTC CASSSPGAKQYF
TRBJ1-2 TRBD1 . TRBV19 TGTGCCGTAAGTCCGGACAGGTCCGCTCTCTATGGCTACACCTTC CAVSPDRSALYGYTF
TRBJ2-3 TRBD2 few TRBV20-1 TGCAGTGCTAGTGGGACTAGTCTGGGGTCAGATACGCAGTATTTT CSASGTSLGSDTQYF
TRBJ2-3 . . TRBV28 TGTGCCAGCAGTCGGAGGGACCACACAGATACGCAGTATTTT CASSRRDHTDTQYF
TRBJ1-4 TRBD1 . TRBV7-9 TGTGCCAGCAGCAGAGGGGGACAGGCTAATGAAAAACTGTTTTTT CASSRGGQANEKLFF
TRBJ2-7 . . TRBV11-2 TGTGCCAGCAAGAACACCAGGGGCCGTTACGAGCAGTACTTC CASKNTRGRYEQYF
TRBJ2-7 . . TRBV3-1/TRBV3-2 TGTGCCAGCAGCCAAGGCGGCTTTGAGCAGTACTTC CASSQGGFEQYF
TRBJ2-7 . . TRBV27 TGTGCCAGCAGTTCAGGGTTGTGGGCCTACGAGCAGTACTTC CASSSGLWAYEQYF
TRBJ1-2 TRBD1 . TRBV25-1 TGTGCCAGCAGTGAGAGGGGGCCTTATGGCTACACCTTC CASSERGPYGYTF
TRBJ2-4 . . TRBV10-3 TGTGCCATCAGTGAGTCGTTGAGGGAATCGTCCAAAAACATTCAGTACTTC CAISESLRESSKNIQYF
TRBJ2-4 . . TRBV7-3 TGTGCCAGCAGCCGAAGGAGGGTGGCCAAAAACATTCAGTACTTC CASSRRRVAKNIQYF
TRBJ2-7 TRBD1 . TRBV28 TGTGCCAGCAATTCCGGGACAGACGTACGCAAGCAGTACTTC CASNSGTDVRKQYF
TRBJ1-2 . . TRBV2 TGTGCCAGCAGTGCTCGGGAGACTAACTATGGCTACACCTTC CASSARETNYGYTF
TRBJ1-5 . . TRBV7-6 TGTGCCAGCAGCTTAAGTGGGGTAGCTAGCAATCAGCCCCAGCATTTT CASSLSGVASNQPQHF
TRBJ1-1 . . TRBV5-1 TGCGCCAGCAGCTCAGATTCCGCTGAAGCTTTCTTT CASSSDSAEAFF
TRBJ1-3 TRBD1 . TRBV12-3/TRBV12-4 TGTGCCAGCAGATGGACAGGCGGAAACACCATATATTTT CASRWTGGNTIYF
TRBJ2-4 . . TRBV28 TGTGCCAGCAGTTTGGGCGGGACCAAAAACATTCAGTACTTC CASSLGGTKNIQYF
TRBJ1-2 TRBD1 . TRBV5-4 TGTGCCAGCATATTCGACAGGGGGTATGGCTACACCTTC CASIFDRGYGYTF
TRBJ1-2 . . TRBV5-6 TGTGCCAGCAGCTTGCCGGGCCCCGCCACCTATGGCTACACCTTC CASSLPGPATYGYTF
TRBJ2-3 TRBD1 . TRBV4-3 TGCGCCAGCAGCCAAGAGACAGGGTCAGTCACAGATACGCAGTATTTT CASSQETGSVTDTQYF
TRBJ2-2 TRBD1 once TRBV24-1 TGTGCCACCAGTGAACCGGGACAGGGAGAGATCGGGGAGCTGTTTTTT CATSEPGQGEIGELFF
TRBJ1-1 TRBD1 . TRBV25-1 TGTGCCAGCAGTGAGTCCACAGGGGACGGATCTGAAGCTTTCTTT CASSESTGDGSEAFF
TRBJ1-1 . . TRBV18 TGTGCCAGCTCACCTCGTGAGCTCGTATTGAACACTGAAGCTTTCTTT CASSPRELVLNTEAFF
TRBJ2-5 . . TRBV5-1 TGCGCCAGCAGCCGGGTACAATCCCCCCAAGAGACCCAGTACTTC CASSRVQSPQETQYF
TRBJ1-1 TRBD1 once TRBV3-1/TRBV3-2 TGTGCCAGCAGCCAAGATTGGGCCGGGACAGATGTTTCTAAAACTGAAGCTTTCTTT CASSQDWAGTDVSKTEAFF
TRBJ1-2 . . TRBV6-5 TGTGCCAGCCGGGGACCGTCGGGTGGCTACACCTTC CASRGPSGGYTF
TRBJ2-7 TRBD1 . TRBV30 TGTGCCTGGAGTTTAGGACAGGGGTACGAGCAGTACTTC CAWSLGQGYEQYF
TRBJ1-1 TRBD1 . TRBV6-5 TGTGCCAGCAGTTCCTCGACAGGGCGGAGGAACACTGAAGCTTTCTTT CASSSSTGRRNTEAFF